The TCR beta chain described here comes from a study of T cells in Graves' hyperthyroidism and ophthalmopathy. Findings of the study overall: Among thyroid clonotypes expanded above 0.001, most also appeared in blood. Ophthalmopathy cases were set apart from stable hyperthyroidism by a 13 V-J model.

As concerns this clonotype: Antigen: not known.

There were TCR beta CDR3 regions amplified from RNA transcripts. A set of HTBI primers served as the primers for a first-round RT-PCR of the TCR CDR3. MiXCR was run by TCRdb on the multiplex PCR reads, yielding one entry per CDR3 protein. The sample lists hundreds of thousands of distinct CDR3 sequences, about 20% occurring once. This receptor was taken from a man aged 35 to 55 with Graves' ophthalmopathy. Sequencing used blood.

The CDR3 DNA reads TGCAGTGCTAGGAAGTTTAATAGCAATCAGCCCCAGCATTTT. Translated: CSARKFNSNQPQHF. J is TRBJ1-5 and V is TRBV20-1; no reliable D call. CDR3 length equals 14 residues. V was clipped by 3 bases and J by 0 bases, with 9 bases between them. Germline V lookup: CDR1 DFQATT, CDR2 SNEGSKA (reference sequence).